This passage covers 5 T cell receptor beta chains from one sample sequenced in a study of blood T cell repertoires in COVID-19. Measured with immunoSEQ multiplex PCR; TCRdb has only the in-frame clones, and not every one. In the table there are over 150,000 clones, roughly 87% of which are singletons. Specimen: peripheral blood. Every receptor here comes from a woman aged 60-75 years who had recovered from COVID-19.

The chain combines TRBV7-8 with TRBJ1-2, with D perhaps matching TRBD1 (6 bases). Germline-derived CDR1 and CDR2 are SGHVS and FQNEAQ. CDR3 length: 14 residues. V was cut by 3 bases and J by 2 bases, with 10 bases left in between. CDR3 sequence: CASSFSTGNYGYTF. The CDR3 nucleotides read TGTGCCAGCAGCTTTAGTACAGGGAACTATGGCTACACCTTC.

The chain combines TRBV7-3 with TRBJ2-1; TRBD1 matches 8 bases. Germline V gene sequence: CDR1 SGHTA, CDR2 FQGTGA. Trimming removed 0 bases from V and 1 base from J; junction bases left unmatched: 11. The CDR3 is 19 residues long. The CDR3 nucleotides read TGTGCCAGCAGCTTAACGAACGCCGGGACAGGCGGATCCTACAATGAGCAGTTCTTC. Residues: CASSLTNAGTGGSYNEQFF.

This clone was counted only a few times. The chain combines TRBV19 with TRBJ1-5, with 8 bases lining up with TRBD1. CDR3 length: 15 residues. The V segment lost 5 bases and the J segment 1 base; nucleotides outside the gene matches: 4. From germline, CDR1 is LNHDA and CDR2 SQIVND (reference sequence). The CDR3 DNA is TGTGCCAGTAGTTTCACAGGGGGAAGCAATCAGCCCCAGCATTTT. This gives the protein CASSFTGGSNQPQHF.

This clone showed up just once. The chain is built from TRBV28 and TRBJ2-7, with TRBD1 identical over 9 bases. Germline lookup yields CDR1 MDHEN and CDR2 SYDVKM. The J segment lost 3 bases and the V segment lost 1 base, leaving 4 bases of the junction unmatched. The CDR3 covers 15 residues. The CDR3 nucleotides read TGTGCCAGCAGTTTATCTGGGACAGGGAGCTACGAGCAGTACTTC. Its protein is CASSLSGTGSYEQYF. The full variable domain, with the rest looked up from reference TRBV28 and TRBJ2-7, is DVKVTQSSRYLVKRTGEKVFLECVQDMDHENMFWYRQDPGLGLRLIYFSYDVKMKEKGDIPEGYSVSREKKERFSLILESASTNQTSMYLCASSLSGTGSYEQYFGPGTRLTVT.

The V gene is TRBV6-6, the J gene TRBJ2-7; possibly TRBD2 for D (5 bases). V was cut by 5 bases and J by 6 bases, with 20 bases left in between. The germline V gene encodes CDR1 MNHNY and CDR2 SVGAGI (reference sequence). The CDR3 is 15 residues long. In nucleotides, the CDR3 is TGTGCCAGCAGTGCCGGACTTTACGCCTCTGGCGAGCAGTACTTC. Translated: CASSAGLYASGEQYF.